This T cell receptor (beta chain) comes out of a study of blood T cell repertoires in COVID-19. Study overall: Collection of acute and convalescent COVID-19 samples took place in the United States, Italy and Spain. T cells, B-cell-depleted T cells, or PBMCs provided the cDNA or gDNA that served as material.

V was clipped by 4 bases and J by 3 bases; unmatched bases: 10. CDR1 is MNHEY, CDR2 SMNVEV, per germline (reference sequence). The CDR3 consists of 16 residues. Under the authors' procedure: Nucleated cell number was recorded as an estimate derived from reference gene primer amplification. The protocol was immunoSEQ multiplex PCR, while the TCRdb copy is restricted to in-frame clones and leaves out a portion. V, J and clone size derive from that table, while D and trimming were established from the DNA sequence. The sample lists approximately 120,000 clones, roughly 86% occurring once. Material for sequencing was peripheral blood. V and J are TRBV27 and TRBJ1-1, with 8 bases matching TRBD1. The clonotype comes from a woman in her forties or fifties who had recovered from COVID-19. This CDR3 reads CASSSNQGAIHTEAFF. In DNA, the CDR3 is TGTGCCAGCAGTTCGAATCAGGGGGCAATACACACTGAAGCTTTCTTT.